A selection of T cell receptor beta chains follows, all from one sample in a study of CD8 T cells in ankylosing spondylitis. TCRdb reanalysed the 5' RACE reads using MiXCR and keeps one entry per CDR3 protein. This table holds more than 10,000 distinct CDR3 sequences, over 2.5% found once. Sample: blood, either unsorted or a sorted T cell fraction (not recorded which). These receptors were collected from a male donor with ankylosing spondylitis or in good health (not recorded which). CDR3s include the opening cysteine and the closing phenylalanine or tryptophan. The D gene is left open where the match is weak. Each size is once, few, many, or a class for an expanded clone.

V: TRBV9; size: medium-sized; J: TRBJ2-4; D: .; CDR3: CASSVGNQNIQYF; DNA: TGTGCCAGCAGCGTAGGGAACCAAAACATTCAGTACTTC
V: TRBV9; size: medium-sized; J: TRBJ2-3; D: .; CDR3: CASSVGSLTDTQYF; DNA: TGTGCCAGCAGCGTAGGGAGTCTCACAGATACGCAGTATTTT
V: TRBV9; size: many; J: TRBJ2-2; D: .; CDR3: CASSVSSGTNTGELFF; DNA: TGTGCCAGCAGCGTCAGCTCGGGAACTAACACCGGGGAGCTGTTTTTT
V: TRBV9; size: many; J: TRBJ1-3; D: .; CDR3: CASTKPGNTIYF; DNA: TGTGCCAGCACCAAACCAGGAAACACCATATATTTT
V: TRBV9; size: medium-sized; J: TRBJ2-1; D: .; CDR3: CASSFSNNEQFF; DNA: TGTGCCAGCAGCTTTAGTAACAATGAGCAGTTCTTC
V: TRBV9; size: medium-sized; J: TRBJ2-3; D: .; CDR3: CASSAADLPGSDTQYF; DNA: TGTGCCAGCAGCGCGGCCGATTTACCAGGGTCAGATACGCAGTATTTT
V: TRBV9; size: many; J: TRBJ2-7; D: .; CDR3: CASSVGGSYEQYF; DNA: TGTGCCAGCAGCGTAGGAGGGTCGTACGAGCAGTACTTC
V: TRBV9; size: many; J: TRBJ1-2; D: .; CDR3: CASSVQGLGGYTF; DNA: TGTGCCAGCAGCGTACAGGGGCTAGGCGGCTACACCTTC
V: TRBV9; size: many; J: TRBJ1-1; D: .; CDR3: CASSATGLNTEAFF; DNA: TGTGCCAGCAGCGCAACAGGATTGAACACTGAAGCTTTCTTT
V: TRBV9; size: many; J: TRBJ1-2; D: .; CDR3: CASSGGGAADYGYTF; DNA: TGTGCCAGCAGCGGAGGGGGGGCTGCGGATTATGGCTACACCTTC
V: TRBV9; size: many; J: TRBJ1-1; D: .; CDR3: CASSVVAENTEAFF; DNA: TGTGCCAGCAGCGTAGTGGCAGAGAACACTGAAGCTTTCTTT
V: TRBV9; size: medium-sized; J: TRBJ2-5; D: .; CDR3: CASSVGQREETQYF; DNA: TGTGCCAGCAGCGTAGGCCAGCGGGAAGAGACCCAGTACTTC
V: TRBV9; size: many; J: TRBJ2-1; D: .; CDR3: CASSVDGRNSFNEQFF; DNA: TGTGCCAGCAGCGTGGATGGTCGAAATTCCTTCAATGAGCAGTTCTTC
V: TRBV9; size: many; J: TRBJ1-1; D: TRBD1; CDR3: CASSVATGGANTEAFF; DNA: TGTGCCAGCAGCGTTGCCACAGGGGGCGCAAACACTGAAGCTTTCTTT
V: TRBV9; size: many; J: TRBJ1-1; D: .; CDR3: CASSVGDSNMNTEAFF; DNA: TGTGCCAGCAGCGTAGGTGACAGTAATATGAACACTGAAGCTTTCTTT
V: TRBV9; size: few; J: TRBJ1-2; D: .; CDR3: CASSRPGAPNYGYTF; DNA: TGTGCCAGCAGCCGTCCAGGAGCCCCTAACTATGGCTACACCTTC
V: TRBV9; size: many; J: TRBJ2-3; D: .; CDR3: CASSVEGRPATDTQYF; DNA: TGTGCCAGCAGCGTAGAAGGCCGTCCTGCCACAGATACGCAGTATTTT
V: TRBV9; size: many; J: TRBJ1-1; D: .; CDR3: CASTPWDTLNTEAFF; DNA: TGTGCCAGCACCCCTTGGGACACCTTGAACACTGAAGCTTTCTTT
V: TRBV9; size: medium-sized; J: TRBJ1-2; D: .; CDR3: CASSVEVELYGYTF; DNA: TGTGCCAGCAGCGTAGAAGTAGAGCTCTATGGCTACACCTTC
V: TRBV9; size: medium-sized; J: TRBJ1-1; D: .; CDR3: CASSGEPYGAPNTEAFF; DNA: TGTGCCAGCAGCGGGGAACCATACGGGGCACCGAACACTGAAGCTTTCTTT
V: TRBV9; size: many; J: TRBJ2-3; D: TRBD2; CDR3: CASSALAGGSTDTQYF; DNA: TGTGCCAGCAGCGCCCTAGCGGGGGGGAGCACAGATACGCAGTATTTT
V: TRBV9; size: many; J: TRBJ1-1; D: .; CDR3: CASSEGTGGNTEAFF; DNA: TGTGCCAGCAGCGAGGGAACTGGAGGGAACACTGAAGCTTTCTTT